Reported below is one T cell receptor (beta chain). The antigen is not known. These data belong to a study of shared clonotypes between healthy human individuals. About the research overall: Three plates each covered CD4 naive and memory; CD8 naive two, CD8 memory one.

Study-wide points: Sample collection involved blood only; tissue repertoires are likely different.

V was pared by 7 bases and J by 4 bases, with 13 bases between. The CDR3 has 13 residues. Germline V CDR1 and CDR2: MRHNA, SNTAGT. Clones were read by immunoSEQ multiplex PCR, and TCRdb kept only the in-frame ones, dropping some. The profile shows about 600,000 clones, roughly 97% of them singletons. The sequenced sample consisted of naive CD4+ T cells sorted from blood. Specified subset: CD45RA+ positively selected. The origin of this receptor is a woman aged 25 to 39 in good health. This sequence joins TRBV6-4 and TRBJ1-2, with no clear D. The CDR3 sequence is CASIKGIPYGYTF. The CDR3 region has the DNA TGTGCCAGCATTAAAGGGATTCCCTATGGCTACACCTTC.